A selection of T cell receptor beta chains follows, all from one sample in a study of response to subunit inactivated influenza vaccine. MiXCR, applied by TCRdb to the RT-PCR reads, yields one record per CDR3 protein. The data hold 500,000 to 650,000 distinct CDR3 sequences, with about 8% observed a single time. The sample was PBMCs from blood, taken around 25 months after vaccination. All receptors derive from a man between 50 and 75 years old who received an inactivated influenza vaccine. Each CDR3 is given with its conserved first and last residue. D genes are given only for firm matches. Where a row states a size, it is once, few, many or the class of an expanded clone; other rows omit it.

cdr3_nt: TGTGCCAGCAGACTCTTCGGGGAAGAGCAGTTCTTC
cdr3_aa: CASRLFGEEQFF
j_call: TRBJ2-1
clone_size: few
d_call: .
v_call: TRBV12-3/TRBV12-4

cdr3_nt: TGTGCCAGCAGCTTAGCGTTTGGTAGCGGGGGGGAGACCCAGTACTTC
cdr3_aa: CASSLAFGSGGETQYF
j_call: TRBJ2-5
clone_size: .
d_call: TRBD2
v_call: TRBV7-2

cdr3_nt: TGTGCCAGCAGTGACCGACAGGGGGGCTTGAATCAAGCTTTCTTT
cdr3_aa: CASSDRQGGLNQAFF
j_call: TRBJ1-1
clone_size: .
d_call: TRBD1
v_call: TRBV2

cdr3_nt: TGTGCCATCAGTGTTGGACGGGGCATATCAGATACGCAGTATTTT
cdr3_aa: CAISVGRGISDTQYF
j_call: TRBJ2-3
clone_size: few
d_call: .
v_call: TRBV10-3

cdr3_nt: TGTGCCAGCACTTTAGGAGAATCGAAGATTTCACCCCTCCACTTT
cdr3_aa: CASTLGESKISPLHF
j_call: TRBJ1-6
clone_size: .
d_call: .
v_call: TRBV12-3/TRBV12-4

cdr3_nt: TGTGCCAGCAGCCAAGAACCTGGAGCAAGACGGAACGAGCAGTACTTC
cdr3_aa: CASSQEPGARRNEQYF
j_call: TRBJ2-7
clone_size: .
d_call: .
v_call: TRBV4-2

cdr3_nt: TGTGCCAGCAGGACAAGTGGGGTCTCCTACGAGCAGTACTTC
cdr3_aa: CASRTSGVSYEQYF
j_call: TRBJ2-7
clone_size: .
d_call: .
v_call: TRBV12-3/TRBV12-4

cdr3_nt: TGCGCCAGCAGCCCCGGACCCAAGGGGCCTTCTGGGGCCAACGTCCTGACTTTC
cdr3_aa: CASSPGPKGPSGANVLTF
j_call: TRBJ2-6
clone_size: .
d_call: .
v_call: TRBV4-1

cdr3_nt: TGTGCCAGCAGTAATGGGAATTCACCCCTCCACTTT
cdr3_aa: CASSNGNSPLHF
j_call: TRBJ1-6
clone_size: many
d_call: .
v_call: TRBV27

cdr3_nt: TGTGCCAGCAGCATAGAGTTGGTCCCAGATACGCAGTATTTT
cdr3_aa: CASSIELVPDTQYF
j_call: TRBJ2-3
clone_size: .
d_call: .
v_call: TRBV7-9

cdr3_nt: TGCAGTGCCCACGGACAGGGAACAACTAATGAAAAACTGTTTTTT
cdr3_aa: CSAHGQGTTNEKLFF
j_call: TRBJ1-4
clone_size: few
d_call: TRBD1
v_call: TRBV20-1

cdr3_nt: TGTGCCAGCTCTGTGGGTTGCGGCCTGATACTAGCCAAAAACATTCAGTACTTC
cdr3_aa: CASSVGCGLILAKNIQYF
j_call: TRBJ2-4
clone_size: few
d_call: .
v_call: TRBV21-1

cdr3_nt: TGTGCCAGCAGCCCCGGGCGGATCGGGGAGCTGTTTTTT
cdr3_aa: CASSPGRIGELFF
j_call: TRBJ2-2
clone_size: .
d_call: .
v_call: TRBV5-6

cdr3_nt: TGCGCCAGCAGCCAAGATTTCACCTTCACTGAAGCTTTCTTT
cdr3_aa: CASSQDFTFTEAFF
j_call: TRBJ1-1
clone_size: few
d_call: .
v_call: TRBV4-3

cdr3_nt: TGTGCCAGCAGAACTAGCGGGGGGAGCTCCTACAATGAGCAGTTCTTC
cdr3_aa: CASRTSGGSSYNEQFF
j_call: TRBJ2-1
clone_size: .
d_call: TRBD2
v_call: TRBV27

cdr3_nt: TGTGCCAGCAGCTTAGGTTCTAGACTCACAGATACGCAGTATTTT
cdr3_aa: CASSLGSRLTDTQYF
j_call: TRBJ2-3
clone_size: many
d_call: .
v_call: TRBV7-9

cdr3_nt: TGTGCCAGCAGTTTATTAGCGGGGGCCGGCACAGATACGCAGTATTTT
cdr3_aa: CASSLLAGAGTDTQYF
j_call: TRBJ2-3
clone_size: .
d_call: TRBD2
v_call: TRBV6-5

cdr3_nt: TGTGCCAGCAGTCCCCTGGGACTAGCAGACTACAATGAGCAGTTCTTC
cdr3_aa: CASSPLGLADYNEQFF
j_call: TRBJ2-1
clone_size: .
d_call: TRBD2
v_call: TRBV28

cdr3_nt: TGTGCCAGCAGCTGGGGACGGCAGGCCGGGGAGCTGTTTTTT
cdr3_aa: CASSWGRQAGELFF
j_call: TRBJ2-2
clone_size: few
d_call: .
v_call: TRBV7-2

cdr3_nt: TGCGCCAGCACGGACAGGGGAGGGAATGAGCAGTTCTTC
cdr3_aa: CASTDRGGNEQFF
j_call: TRBJ2-1
clone_size: many
d_call: TRBD1
v_call: TRBV5-1

cdr3_nt: TGTGCCAGCAGCCTCCCCCCCCAGGGGGCCACAACGGTGACTTTCTTT
cdr3_aa: CASSLPPQGATTVTFF
j_call: TRBJ1-1
clone_size: .
d_call: TRBD1
v_call: TRBV11-3

cdr3_nt: TGTGCCAGCAGCTTACTAGCGGAGAACACAGATACGCAGTATTTT
cdr3_aa: CASSLLAENTDTQYF
j_call: TRBJ2-3
clone_size: .
d_call: TRBD2
v_call: TRBV7-8

cdr3_nt: TGCAGTGCTCCGACAGGGGGCATTGTGACCGGGGCCAACGTCCTGACTTTC
cdr3_aa: CSAPTGGIVTGANVLTF
j_call: TRBJ2-6
clone_size: .
d_call: TRBD1
v_call: TRBV20-1

cdr3_nt: TGCAGTGCTAGAGACAGGGCAAAAAGCGGCCCAGATACGCAGTATTTT
cdr3_aa: CSARDRAKSGPDTQYF
j_call: TRBJ2-3
clone_size: .
d_call: .
v_call: TRBV20-1

cdr3_nt: TGTGCCAGCAGGTTGGGACTAGCGCTAATCAACGAGCAGTACTTC
cdr3_aa: CASRLGLALINEQYF
j_call: TRBJ2-7
clone_size: .
d_call: TRBD2
v_call: TRBV3-1

cdr3_nt: TGTGCCAGCAGCCTGGACAGGGGGCAGTCCGGGGAGCTGTTTTTT
cdr3_aa: CASSLDRGQSGELFF
j_call: TRBJ2-2
clone_size: few
d_call: TRBD1
v_call: TRBV7-9

cdr3_nt: TGTGCCAGCAGCTTAGTTTTGGGCTGGAGGAATGAGCAGTTCTTC
cdr3_aa: CASSLVLGWRNEQFF
j_call: TRBJ2-1
clone_size: many
d_call: .
v_call: TRBV7-2

cdr3_nt: TGTGCCAGCAGCCAAAACACAGGGTACCAAGAGACCCAGTACTTC
cdr3_aa: CASSQNTGYQETQYF
j_call: TRBJ2-5
clone_size: many
d_call: .
v_call: TRBV3-1

cdr3_nt: TGTGCCAGCAGTCCACCCCGGGGGCGACGAGATGAAGCTTTCTTT
cdr3_aa: CASSPPRGRRDEAFF
j_call: TRBJ1-1
clone_size: .
d_call: .
v_call: TRBV6-9

cdr3_nt: TGTGCCAGCAGCCCTCGGGCAGGGGGCAATGAGCAGTTCTTC
cdr3_aa: CASSPRAGGNEQFF
j_call: TRBJ2-1
clone_size: many
d_call: TRBD1
v_call: TRBV7-9

cdr3_nt: TGTGCCAGCAGCTTAGGGTTCGGAGGGACCTACAATGAGCAGTTCTTC
cdr3_aa: CASSLGFGGTYNEQFF
j_call: TRBJ2-1
clone_size: .
d_call: .
v_call: TRBV7-2

cdr3_nt: TGCGCCAGCATGGCGGGGAGCACAGATACGCAGTATTTT
cdr3_aa: CASMAGSTDTQYF
j_call: TRBJ2-3
clone_size: many
d_call: .
v_call: TRBV5-1

cdr3_nt: TGTGCCAGCAGTTCTCGAGGGAGGGCCGTCGGCACCGGGGAGCTGTTTTTT
cdr3_aa: CASSSRGRAVGTGELFF
j_call: TRBJ2-2
clone_size: few
d_call: TRBD2
v_call: TRBV28

cdr3_nt: TGTGCCATCAGTGAGCGGGGAGCCTACAATGAGCAGTTCTTC
cdr3_aa: CAISERGAYNEQFF
j_call: TRBJ2-1
clone_size: .
d_call: .
v_call: TRBV10-3

cdr3_nt: TGTGCCAGCAGTCGGACTAGCGGGGGTGTAAGCTCTGGGGCCAACGTCCTGACTTTC
cdr3_aa: CASSRTSGGVSSGANVLTF
j_call: TRBJ2-6
clone_size: few
d_call: TRBD2
v_call: TRBV12-3/TRBV12-4

cdr3_nt: TGCGCCAGCAGACCCGGACTCGGCACCGGGGAGCTGTTTTTT
cdr3_aa: CASRPGLGTGELFF
j_call: TRBJ2-2
clone_size: few
d_call: .
v_call: TRBV5-1

cdr3_nt: TGCGCCAGCAGCTGGGCCCTCGGGGCGGGGGACGAGCAGTACTTC
cdr3_aa: CASSWALGAGDEQYF
j_call: TRBJ2-7
clone_size: few
d_call: TRBD2
v_call: TRBV5-1

cdr3_nt: TGCGCCAGCAGCACCGACAGTTTTTATAATTCACCCCTCCACTTT
cdr3_aa: CASSTDSFYNSPLHF
j_call: TRBJ1-6
clone_size: .
d_call: .
v_call: TRBV5-1

cdr3_nt: TGCGCCAGCAGCTTGGGGACTAGCGGGAGTTCCCAGTACTTC
cdr3_aa: CASSLGTSGSSQYF
j_call: TRBJ2-5
clone_size: few
d_call: TRBD2
v_call: TRBV5-1

cdr3_nt: TGTGCCAGCAGCTCCTGGACAGGTCTGAACACTGAAGCTTTCTTT
cdr3_aa: CASSSWTGLNTEAFF
j_call: TRBJ1-1
clone_size: few
d_call: TRBD1
v_call: TRBV7-6

cdr3_nt: TGTGCCAGCAGTTACTCAAGCAGGGGCATGAGCTCCTATAATTCACCCCTCCACTTT
cdr3_aa: CASSYSSRGMSSYNSPLHF
j_call: TRBJ1-6
clone_size: few
d_call: .
v_call: TRBV6-2/TRBV6-3

cdr3_nt: TGTGCCAGCAGTTTCTCAACCTATGAGCAGTTCTTC
cdr3_aa: CASSFSTYEQFF
j_call: TRBJ2-1
clone_size: many
d_call: .
v_call: TRBV12-3/TRBV12-4

cdr3_nt: TGTGCCAGCAGCTTAGCAGGGGGCTCCTATAATTCACCCCTCCACTTT
cdr3_aa: CASSLAGGSYNSPLHF
j_call: TRBJ1-6
clone_size: few
d_call: .
v_call: TRBV7-2

cdr3_nt: TGTGCCAGCAGCGATTGGGGCTCCCGGGGGAACACTGAAGCTTTCTTT
cdr3_aa: CASSDWGSRGNTEAFF
j_call: TRBJ1-1
clone_size: .
d_call: .
v_call: TRBV7-2

cdr3_nt: TGTGCCAGCAGCGTCGCAGGTAACCCCTACGAGCAGTACTTC
cdr3_aa: CASSVAGNPYEQYF
j_call: TRBJ2-7
clone_size: many
d_call: .
v_call: TRBV11-2

cdr3_nt: TGTGCCAGCAGCTTACGGGGCACAGATACGCAGTATTTT
cdr3_aa: CASSLRGTDTQYF
j_call: TRBJ2-3
clone_size: many
d_call: .
v_call: TRBV12-3/TRBV12-4

cdr3_nt: TGTGCCAGCAGTTACCCCGACAGGGGGGTTCGCACAGATACGCAGTATTTT
cdr3_aa: CASSYPDRGVRTDTQYF
j_call: TRBJ2-3
clone_size: .
d_call: TRBD1
v_call: TRBV6-5

cdr3_nt: TGCGCCAGCAGCCTCGGAGGGTCGGAGAAAGAGACCAAGTACTTC
cdr3_aa: CASSLGGSEKETKYF
j_call: TRBJ2-5
clone_size: once
d_call: .
v_call: TRBV4-3

cdr3_nt: TGCGCCAGCAGCCCCCATTCGCATTCTAGCACAGATACGCAGTATTTT
cdr3_aa: CASSPHSHSSTDTQYF
j_call: TRBJ2-3
clone_size: many
d_call: .
v_call: TRBV4-3

cdr3_nt: TGTGCCAGCAGTGCTCACGGCATGAACACTGAAGCTTTCTTT
cdr3_aa: CASSAHGMNTEAFF
j_call: TRBJ1-1
clone_size: .
d_call: .
v_call: TRBV25-1

cdr3_nt: TGTGCCAGCAGCCCCAGCGGGAGACGCACAGATACGCAGTATTTT
cdr3_aa: CASSPSGRRTDTQYF
j_call: TRBJ2-3
clone_size: many
d_call: TRBD2
v_call: TRBV7-2

cdr3_nt: TGTGCCAGCAGTTTCGCGACTAGCGGGGGGGCCTATGAGCAGTTCTTC
cdr3_aa: CASSFATSGGAYEQFF
j_call: TRBJ2-1
clone_size: few
d_call: TRBD2
v_call: TRBV6-2/TRBV6-3

cdr3_nt: TGTGCCAGCAGGGGACAGGGGGCCTTCTATGAGCAGTTCTTC
cdr3_aa: CASRGQGAFYEQFF
j_call: TRBJ2-1
clone_size: .
d_call: TRBD1
v_call: TRBV5-6

cdr3_nt: TGTGCCAGCAGCTCAATAAGCACGACTAGCGGGAGGGCCTTGTACTTC
cdr3_aa: CASSSISTTSGRALYF
j_call: TRBJ2-4
clone_size: few
d_call: TRBD2
v_call: TRBV7-2

cdr3_nt: TGTGCCAGCACCCCAAGCGGGCGAGGGACCCAGTACTTC
cdr3_aa: CASTPSGRGTQYF
j_call: TRBJ2-5
clone_size: .
d_call: .
v_call: TRBV28